This TCR beta chain was observed in a study of lymphopenia after photon versus proton radiotherapy. The germline V gene has CDR1 ENHRY and CDR2 SYGVKD. Trimming cost V 2 bases and J 7 bases; bases outside gene matches: 3. The length of the CDR3 is 14 residues. Broader study findings: In patients who died, overall survival fell as post-nadir TCR diversity dropped more.

The method was immunoSEQ multiplex PCR; TCRdb's version includes in-frame clones alone and lacks a portion of them. The data contain over 50,000 clones, around 85% of them singletons. With respect to this clone: What it binds is unknown.

The sample was peripheral blood, taken from a patient treated with photon-based radiotherapy. The clonotype comes from a man in his forties with gastric cancer. The chain links TRBV10-3 to TRBJ1-4; 8 nucleotides align to TRBD1. CDR3: CAISETGGSEKLFF. The CDR3 nucleotides are TGTGCCATCAGTGAGACAGGGGGAAGTGAAAAACTGTTTTTT.